This T cell receptor (beta chain) appears in the sequencing data of a study of cytomegalovirus exposure and HLA in healthy donors. Study as a whole: Earlier work reported 100 million or so unique TCR beta sequences from about 180 million T cells.

There are 12 residues in the CDR3. V dropped 5 bases and J dropped 4 bases, with 8 bases sitting between them. Germline lookup yields CDR1 MDHEN and CDR2 SYDVKM. The PCR had 60 Vbeta and 13 Jbeta primers. Only in-frame clones appear in the TCRdb table, and some are missing; sequencing was by immunoSEQ multiplex PCR. The sample comprises roughly 180,000 clones, 70% to 90% of which are singletons, and roughly 5.2% rests with the top ten. On this clone: What it binds is unknown.

Study results and caveats: Sequencing depth across donors, presence/absence analyses assumed, was roughly uniform. Through in vitro validation, three CMV-associated chains were shown to be specific for CMV antigens. The authors enumerated 164 TCR beta chains as linked to cytomegalovirus.

The J gene is TRBJ1-2, the V gene TRBV28; D is possibly TRBD1 (6 bases). Material: PBMCs. The sequence was obtained from a girl under 18 in good health and CMV-seropositive. The CDR3 DNA is TGTGCCAGCAGTCCAGGGGTCTATGGCTACACCTTC. It translates to CASSPGVYGYTF.